Each of the 29 T cell receptor beta chains below was sequenced from the same sample in a study. TCRdb fed the 5' RACE reads into MiXCR, producing one record per CDR3 protein. Found here are about 50,000 distinct CDR3 sequences, 17% of them singletons; the top ten hold under 3%. The sample taken for sequencing was naive CD4+ T cells sorted from blood. This sample's subset: naive CD4+ T cells, CD4+CD45RA+CD25-. The receptors stem from a female donor with breast cancer.

The chain links TRBV20-1 to TRBJ2-3; 10 positions match TRBD1. CDR1 DFQATT and CDR2 SNEGSKA come from the germline V gene (reference sequence). After removal of 3 bases from V and 6 bases from J, the junction contained 6 bases not matched to a gene. This CDR3 is built from 14 residues. CDR3 DNA: TGCAGTGCTAGTGTGTGGACAGGGGGTGATACGCAGTATTTT. Protein product: CSASVWTGGDTQYF.

Details on this clonotype: A much larger clone differs by one base, so this may be a read error. In this CDR3 the conserved last residue, phenylalanine or tryptophan, is missing, so a read error is likely. This rearrangement joins TRBV12-3 or TRBV12-4 to TRBJ1-4, with 7 nucleotides matching TRBD1. Germline trimming cut 6 bases from V and 6 bases from J; bases unmatched to any gene: 10. There are 15 residues in the CDR3. The CDR3 is CASRRQGGGDEKLFL. CDR3 DNA sequence: TGTGCCAGCAGGAGACAGGGCGGGGGCGATGAAAAACTGTTTCTT.

This clonotype was observed a handful of times. The chain combines TRBV28 with TRBJ2-4, with 9 bases that match TRBD1. Germline-derived CDR1 and CDR2 are MDHEN and SYDVKM. The CDR3 extends over 15 amino acids. Unmatched junction bases numbered 12, after V lost 6 bases and J lost 9 bases. Here the CDR3 DNA reads TGTGCCAGCAGCCCACCGGGACAGGGTTTGGGCATTCAGTACTTC. It encodes CASSPPGQGLGIQYF.

The gene calls are TRBV5-1 and TRBJ1-4; D is possibly TRBD1 (5 bases). This CDR3 is built from 14 residues. Trimming left V 2 bases short and J 6 bases short, with 11 bases between. Germline CDR1 and CDR2: SGHRS and YFSETQ. CDR3 sequence: CASSLQVGDEKLFF. CDR3 DNA sequence: TGCGCCAGCAGCTTACAGGTGGGGGATGAAAAACTGTTTTTT.

This clonotype was seen a few times. The genes are TRBV24-1 and TRBJ2-3; the match to TRBD2 covers 11 bases. J lost 4 bases, V lost 3 bases, and 8 bases had no gene match. The CDR3 consists of 17 residues. Germline-derived CDR1 and CDR2 are KGHDR and SFDVKD. The CDR3 DNA reads as TGTGCCACCAGTGATAACTCGGGACTAGCGGACCCAGATACGCAGTATTTT. It is translated as CATSDNSGLADPDTQYF.

This clonotype was counted only a few times. V and J are TRBV5-1 and TRBJ2-7; D gene uncertain. Germline loops: CDR1 SGHRS, CDR2 YFSETQ. The CDR3 is 16 residues long. V gave up 0 bases and J gave up 4 bases, with 17 bases separating them. The CDR3 region has the DNA TGCGCCAGCAGCTTGGACGGCCACACCACCGTATACGAGCAGTACTTC. This sequence encodes CASSLDGHTTVYEQYF.

This clonotype has a handful of counts. The V and J genes are TRBV12-3 or TRBV12-4 and TRBJ2-2; tentatively, D is TRBD1 or TRBD2 (5 bases each). CDR3 length: 18 amino acids. Trimming took 3 bases from V and 3 from J, leaving 20 bases between them. The CDR3: CASSFPLRVGDHTGELFF. CDR3 nucleotides: TGTGCCAGCAGTTTTCCCCTCAGGGTTGGGGACCACACCGGGGAGCTGTTTTTT.

The genes are TRBV7-8 and TRBJ2-3, with 9 bases identical to TRBD2. The CDR3 runs to 16 residues. V dropped 5 bases and J dropped 4; count of bases not matched to a gene: 10. CDR1 and CDR2 (germline): SGHVS, FQNEAQ. CDR3 DNA: TGTGCCAGCAGCCCAATAGCGGGAGCCCCACCAGATACGCAGTATTTT. Translating it yields CASSPIAGAPPDTQYF.

In this sample, this clonotype turned up a few times. V and J are TRBV29-1 and TRBJ2-6, with D uncertain. The CDR3 is 15 amino acids. CDR1 and CDR2 from the germline V gene are SQVTM and ANQGSEA. V was cut by 5 bases and J by 0 bases, with 11 bases left in between. The CDR3 protein is CSVRTPSSGANVLTF. For the CDR3, the DNA is TGCAGCGTTAGGACCCCCAGCTCTGGGGCCAACGTCCTGACTTTC.

This clonotype was picked up many times. The chain recombines TRBV20-1 with TRBJ1-5; tentative D call: TRBD1 (5 bases). Per germline, CDR1 DFQATT and CDR2 SNEGSKA (reference sequence). V was shortened by 1 base and J by 7 bases, with 14 bases between the two germline ends. The CDR3 extends over 14 amino acids. DNA of the CDR3: TGCAGTGCTAGAGTGAGGGGCCGGGACCAGCCCCAGCATTTT. Translation gives CSARVRGRDQPQHF.

V is TRBV10-1 and J is TRBJ2-2, with TRBD2 identical over 7 bases. The CDR3 contains 17 residues. CDR1 is WNHNN and CDR2 is SYGVQD in the germline V gene (reference sequence). J lost 1 base, V lost 4 bases, and 9 bases had no gene match. CDR3 protein: CASSATGLAENTGELFF. The CDR3 DNA reads TGCGCCAGCAGTGCCACGGGGCTAGCGGAGAACACCGGGGAGCTGTTTTTT.

This rearrangement joins TRBV14 to TRBJ2-7, with 7 bases fitting TRBD2. Trimming cost V 0 bases and J 6 bases; bases outside gene matches: 5. CDR1 and CDR2 (germline): SGHDN, FVKESK. This CDR3 contains 14 residues. In nucleotides, the CDR3 is TGTGCCAGCAGCCAAGAGGGGGGGGTGCCCGAGCAGTACTTC. This sequence encodes CASSQEGGVPEQYF.

This clonotype was found many times. The chain combines TRBV6-5 with TRBJ2-3; D is ambiguous. Germline V gives CDR1 MNHEY, CDR2 SVGAGI. CDR3 length equals 16 residues. V was pared by 0 bases and J by 0 bases, with 10 bases between. CDR3 nucleotide sequence: TGTGCCAGCAGTTACTCTCTCCAGTCTAGCACAGATACGCAGTATTTT. Translating it yields CASSYSLQSSTDTQYF.

This clonotype appeared a few times. The rearrangement joins TRBV20-1 to TRBJ2-7, with 11 bases aligning to TRBD2. The CDR3 runs 15 residues. CDR1 and CDR2 from the germline V gene are DFQATT and SNEGSKA (reference sequence). V was clipped by 3 bases and J by 2 bases; unmatched bases: 6. The CDR3 region is CSASPTSGAPYEQYF. CDR3 coding DNA: TGCAGTGCTAGCCCGACTAGCGGGGCCCCCTACGAGCAGTACTTC.

The chain links TRBV7-6 to TRBJ2-5, with 8 bases lining up with TRBD2. The V and J ends lost 0 bases and 5 bases, in that order; junction bases with no gene match: 8. The germline gives CDR1 SGHVS, CDR2 FNYEAQ. The CDR3 sequence is 16 residues long. The CDR3 loop reads CASSLAPGLVTETQYF. DNA for the CDR3: TGTGCCAGCAGCTTAGCGCCGGGACTAGTGACCGAGACCCAGTACTTC.

This clonotype occurred many times. The chain employs TRBV5-1 and TRBJ2-1, with D unresolved. The CDR3 loop spans 13 amino acids. The V gene lost 1 base and the J gene lost 4 bases, with 6 bases spanning the gap. CDR1 SGHRS and CDR2 YFSETQ come from the germline V gene. CDR3 sequence reads: CASSLFGYNEQFF. The CDR3 region has the DNA TGCGCCAGCAGCTTGTTCGGGTACAATGAGCAGTTCTTC.

About this clonotype: This CDR3 fails to terminate in the conserved phenylalanine or tryptophan, so it likely reflects a read error. CDR3 residues: CASSFPGLKYNEQFS. CDR3 coding DNA: TGTGCCAGCAGCTTCCCGGGACTAAAATACAATGAGCAGTTCTCC. The J gene is TRBJ2-1, the V gene TRBV7-2; 7 bases are shared with TRBD2. This CDR3 is built from 15 residues. Germline V lookup: CDR1 SGHTA, CDR2 FQGNSA. J was trimmed by 4 bases and V by 3 bases; bases with no gene match: 6.

This clonotype has only a few counts. This chain connects TRBV29-1 to TRBJ2-3; D is possibly TRBD1 (6 bases). Per the germline V gene, CDR1 is SQVTM and CDR2 is ANQGSEA. The CDR3 is 13 residues long. Trimming took off 6 bases at V and 2 bases at J, with 12 bases between the two ends. The CDR3 DNA follows: TGCAGCGTGAAGACAGGCTCCACAGATACGCAGTATTTT. Its translation: CSVKTGSTDTQYF.

The chain couples TRBV9 to TRBJ2-6, with no clear D. Trimming stripped 4 bases from V and 0 bases from J, with 8 bases between. This CDR3 is 15 amino acids long. Germline V gene lookup returns CDR1 SGDLS and CDR2 YYNGEE. CDR3 loop: CASSPLSSGANVLTF. CDR3 bases: TGTGCCAGCAGCCCACTCTCCTCTGGGGCCAACGTCCTGACTTTC. The full variable domain, with the rest looked up from reference TRBV9 and TRBJ2-6, is DSGVTQTPKHLITATGQRVTLRCSPRSGDLSVYWYQQSLDQGLQFLIQYYNGEERAKGNILERFSAQQFPDLHSELNLSSLELGDSALYFCASSPLSSGANVLTFGAGSRLTVL.

V usage is TRBV15 and J usage is TRBJ1-6; D gene ambiguous. Trimming removed 0 bases from V and 6 bases from J, with 15 bases in between. Germline-derived CDR1 and CDR2 are LNHNV and YYDKDF (reference sequence). The CDR3 is 17 amino acids. The CDR3 DNA reads as TGTGCCACCAGCAGAGATCTAAGAACTCGGATTAATTCACCCCTCCACTTT. Its protein product is CATSRDLRTRINSPLHF.

A few counts support this clonotype. The CDR3 DNA sequence: TGTGACCGGGCCCCGACCGGGGAGGGCAACTATGGCTACACCTTC. Protein sequence: CDRAPTGEGNYGYTF. J is TRBJ1-2 and V is TRBV6-1; D is unclear. CDR1 is MNHNS and CDR2 is SASEGT in the germline V gene. The CDR3 totals 15 residues.

This clonotype ranks as medium-sized. The chain is built from TRBV15 and TRBJ2-7, with TRBD1 matching over 9 bases. The CDR3 extends over 16 amino acids. Trimming took 1 base from V and 7 from J; bases not matched to a gene: 11. Germline assignment: CDR1 LNHNV and CDR2 YYDKDF (reference sequence). CDR3 protein: CATSRVVTGGPLEQYF. CDR3 in DNA: TGTGCCACCAGCAGAGTTGTGACAGGGGGACCCTTAGAGCAGTACTTC.

The table lists this clonotype with many counts. This chain uses TRBV7-9 with TRBJ1-6; D is ambiguous. The CDR3 consists of 12 residues. Germline CDR1 and CDR2: SEHNR and FQNEAQ (reference sequence). V lost 1 base, J lost 9 bases, and 4 bases lay in between. In DNA form, the CDR3 reads TGTGCCAGCAGCTTAGAGCGTTCACCCCTCCACTTT. It encodes CASSLERSPLHF.

J is TRBJ1-2 and V is TRBV18; tentatively, D is TRBD1 (5 bases). Trimming took 1 base from V and 6 from J, leaving 12 bases between them. The CDR3 totals 14 residues. Germline V gene sequence: CDR1 KGHSH, CDR2 LQKENI. CDR3 coding DNA: TGTGCCAGCTCACCACAGCATGGGGGGAATGGCTACACCTTC. As protein: CASSPQHGGNGYTF.

The chain links TRBV18 to TRBJ2-7; 9 bases agree with TRBD2. The CDR3 totals 15 residues. In germline, CDR1 is KGHSH, CDR2 LQKENI. V shed 4 bases, J shed 2 bases, and the junction held 6 bases outside the gene matches. The CDR3 nucleotides read TGTGCCAGCTCACTCAGGGCTAGCGGGACCTACGAGCAGTACTTC. It translates to CASSLRASGTYEQYF.

This clonotype has a count of ten or more. V is TRBV20-1 and J is TRBJ2-1; weak D call: TRBD2 (6 bases). The CDR3 length is 12 residues. The germline V gene encodes CDR1 DFQATT and CDR2 SNEGSKA (reference sequence). The CDR3 spells CSGGNAYNEQFF. The DNA of the CDR3 is TGCTCTGGAGGGAATGCCTACAATGAGCAGTTCTTC.

Only a few counts were recorded for this clonotype. The V call is TRBV7-8, the J call TRBJ2-7; TRBD1 matches 7 bases. After removal of 5 bases from V and 2 bases from J, the junction contained 9 bases not matched to a gene. This CDR3 has 15 amino acids. In germline, CDR1 is SGHVS, CDR2 FQNEAQ. CDR3 residues: CASSLITGATYEQYF. Written as DNA, the CDR3 is TGTGCCAGCAGCCTGATAACAGGGGCCACCTACGAGCAGTACTTC.

This clonotype appeared many times. The rearrangement links TRBV19 to TRBJ1-2, with D maybe TRBD1 (5 bases). The CDR3 runs 15 residues. Germline loops: CDR1 LNHDA, CDR2 SQIVND (reference sequence). V was shortened by 3 bases and J by 6 bases, with 17 bases between the two germline ends. The CDR3 DNA follows: TGTGCCAGTAGTATGAGATCCGGGACCCTGGATGGCTACACCTTC. Translation gives CASSMRSGTLDGYTF.

The chain joins TRBV7-2 to TRBJ2-3; D is unresolved. V shed 4 bases and J shed 0 bases, with 11 bases lying between them. CDR3 length: 15 amino acids. Per germline, CDR1 SGHTA and CDR2 FQGNSA. DNA of the CDR3: TGTGCCAGCAGCTCAACGTCTACTAGCACAGATACGCAGTATTTT. It encodes CASSSTSTSTDTQYF.